This is a list of T cell receptor beta chains from one sample in a study of radiation and T cells in renal cell carcinoma. Assay used: immunoSEQ multiplex PCR; TCRdb lists only in-frame clones, some missing. The table shows about 78,000 clones, with 80% to 90% occurring only once. Source: blood, taken from a patient whose treatment included radiotherapy and nephrectomy. All receptors come from a woman in her sixties or seventies with renal cell carcinoma. The CDR3 runs from the conserved cysteine through the conserved F or W. A D gene is named only where the DNA matches it firmly. For some rows the clone size is stated as once, few or many, or as a class when expanded; others skip it.

CDR3 DNA: TGTGCCAGCAGCTTATCCTGGGTTTCCTACGAGCAGTACTTC
CDR3 protein: CASSLSWVSYEQYF
D gene: -
clone size: -
J gene: TRBJ2-7
V gene: TRBV7-2

CDR3 DNA: TGTGCCAGCAGCTTGGGGCGGGGTTCTGAGCAGTTCTTC
CDR3 protein: CASSLGRGSEQFF
D gene: -
clone size: -
J gene: TRBJ2-1
V gene: TRBV11-3

CDR3 DNA: TGCGCCAGCAGCGTAGGACAGGGTAGGTTCGAGCAGTACTTC
CDR3 protein: CASSVGQGRFEQYF
D gene: TRBD1
clone size: -
J gene: TRBJ2-7
V gene: TRBV5-1

CDR3 DNA: TGTGCCATCAGGCTCGACAGCCTGAAGAGTAGGGCTTTCTTT
CDR3 protein: CAIRLDSLKSRAFF
D gene: -
clone size: -
J gene: TRBJ1-1
V gene: TRBV10-3

CDR3 DNA: TGTGCCAGCAGTGAGGGGACAGGGGGAAATGAAAAACTGTTTTTT
CDR3 protein: CASSEGTGGNEKLFF
D gene: TRBD1
clone size: -
J gene: TRBJ1-4
V gene: TRBV6-1

CDR3 DNA: TGTGCCACCTCTACAGGGCAGAAAAATGAAAAACTGTTTTTT
CDR3 protein: CATSTGQKNEKLFF
D gene: -
clone size: few
J gene: TRBJ1-4
V gene: TRBV6-5

CDR3 DNA: TGCGCCAGCAGCTTGGTTCCGTATCAGCCCCAGCATTTT
CDR3 protein: CASSLVPYQPQHF
D gene: -
clone size: few
J gene: TRBJ1-5
V gene: TRBV5-1

CDR3 DNA: TGTGCCAGCAGTGGGGGCAGCCATCGCTCCTACGAGCAGTACTTC
CDR3 protein: CASSGGSHRSYEQYF
D gene: -
clone size: -
J gene: TRBJ2-7
V gene: TRBV6-1

CDR3 DNA: TGTGCCAGTAGTATATTGAGGGGGGAGTTGCAGTTCTTC
CDR3 protein: CASSILRGELQFF
D gene: -
clone size: -
J gene: TRBJ2-1
V gene: TRBV19

CDR3 DNA: TGCGCCAGCAGCCTAGGAAGTAACACTGAAGCTTTCTTT
CDR3 protein: CASSLGSNTEAFF
D gene: -
clone size: -
J gene: TRBJ1-1
V gene: TRBV5-1

CDR3 DNA: TGTGCCAGCACCATCGGCGGGGCCGATACGCAGTATTTT
CDR3 protein: CASTIGGADTQYF
D gene: -
clone size: -
J gene: TRBJ2-3
V gene: TRBV13

CDR3 DNA: TGTGCCAGCAGCTCCTCAGGGGGCGCGGTTGGCTACACCTTC
CDR3 protein: CASSSSGGAVGYTF
D gene: TRBD1
clone size: -
J gene: TRBJ1-2
V gene: TRBV7-2

CDR3 DNA: TGTGCCTGGAGTTCTGGGAGGGTAGGTGGAAACACCATATATTTT
CDR3 protein: CAWSSGRVGGNTIYF
D gene: -
clone size: -
J gene: TRBJ1-3
V gene: TRBV30

CDR3 DNA: TGTGCCAGTAGTTCGGGACAGGGAGGAGGAGAGACCCAGTACTTC
CDR3 protein: CASSSGQGGGETQYF
D gene: TRBD1
clone size: -
J gene: TRBJ2-5
V gene: TRBV19

CDR3 DNA: TGTGCCAGCAGTGAGGGACAGGGTGGCTATGGCTACACCTTC
CDR3 protein: CASSEGQGGYGYTF
D gene: TRBD1
clone size: -
J gene: TRBJ1-2
V gene: TRBV6-4

CDR3 DNA: TGTGCCAGCAGTTATAACAGGGAGGCCCCTTTCTTT
CDR3 protein: CASSYNREAPFF
D gene: -
clone size: -
J gene: TRBJ1-1
V gene: TRBV6-5

CDR3 DNA: TGTGCCAGCAGCCAAGAGATCTCGGGGCTTAAAGAGACCCAGTACTTC
CDR3 protein: CASSQEISGLKETQYF
D gene: -
clone size: -
J gene: TRBJ2-5
V gene: TRBV14

CDR3 DNA: TGTGCCAGCAGCTTAGAGGGGGCCACTGAAGCTTTCTTT
CDR3 protein: CASSLEGATEAFF
D gene: TRBD1
clone size: -
J gene: TRBJ1-1
V gene: TRBV7-3

CDR3 DNA: TGTGCCGTTTCTCTCGGCACAGATACGCAGTATTTT
CDR3 protein: CAVSLGTDTQYF
D gene: -
clone size: -
J gene: TRBJ2-3
V gene: TRBV6-1

CDR3 DNA: TGTGCCAGCAGCTTCTTCGCGGGGAACACAGATACGCAGTATTTT
CDR3 protein: CASSFFAGNTDTQYF
D gene: -
clone size: -
J gene: TRBJ2-3
V gene: TRBV7-9

CDR3 DNA: TGTGCCAGTAGTTTGAGTGACCTCGACTATGGCTACACCTTC
CDR3 protein: CASSLSDLDYGYTF
D gene: -
clone size: -
J gene: TRBJ1-2
V gene: TRBV19

CDR3 DNA: TGTGCCAGTAGTCCCCGCGGGGGGTCCAATGAGCAGTTCTTC
CDR3 protein: CASSPRGGSNEQFF
D gene: TRBD2
clone size: -
J gene: TRBJ2-1
V gene: TRBV19

CDR3 DNA: TGTGCCAGCAGGAAGATGACTAGCCCCACAGATACGCAGTATTTT
CDR3 protein: CASRKMTSPTDTQYF
D gene: TRBD2
clone size: -
J gene: TRBJ2-3
V gene: TRBV2

CDR3 DNA: TGTGCCAGCAGCCCTCGACAGGACAGCTCTGGGGCCAACGTCCTGACTTTC
CDR3 protein: CASSPRQDSSGANVLTF
D gene: -
clone size: -
J gene: TRBJ2-6
V gene: TRBV7-3

CDR3 DNA: TGTGCCAGCAGCTTGGGGGGTGGCTACACCTTC
CDR3 protein: CASSLGGGYTF
D gene: -
clone size: -
J gene: TRBJ1-2
V gene: TRBV5-6

CDR3 DNA: TGTGCCAGCAGTTTAGGGGGGCGGGAGACCCAGTACTTC
CDR3 protein: CASSLGGRETQYF
D gene: -
clone size: -
J gene: TRBJ2-5
V gene: TRBV28

CDR3 DNA: TGCGCCAGCAGCTTGGCCTCAGGGGGCGGCACTGAAGCTTTCTTT
CDR3 protein: CASSLASGGGTEAFF
D gene: TRBD1
clone size: -
J gene: TRBJ1-1
V gene: TRBV5-1

CDR3 DNA: TGTGCCAGCAGCTTAGTTCGATTTGTCACCGGGGAGCTGTTTTTT
CDR3 protein: CASSLVRFVTGELFF
D gene: -
clone size: -
J gene: TRBJ2-2
V gene: TRBV7-8